Below are 14 T cell receptor beta chains sequenced from a single sample in a study of T cells in Graves' hyperthyroidism and ophthalmopathy (dated by TCRdb to the late 2010s). Library preparation was by multiplex PCR. TCRdb shows the sequencer as Illumina HiSeq 2000. The TCR beta CDR3 regions were amplified from RNA transcripts. The TCR CDR3 was subjected to a first round of RT-PCR using the HTBI primer set and the Qiagen OneStep RT-PCR kit. TCRdb applied fastp at Q25 and MiXCR to the public reads, then kept only in-frame beta chains. Records with the same CDR3 protein are collapsed into one entry carrying the most frequent genes and DNA. The sample table holds about half a million distinct CDR3 sequences, of which 20% were seen once. Jointly, the top ten make up approximately 48% of the sample. Sequencing used blood. Source of these receptors: a man aged 35-49 years with Graves' ophthalmopathy.

This rearrangement joins TRBV30 to TRBJ2-1; D ambiguous. The germline V gene encodes CDR1 GTSNPN and CDR2 SVGIG (reference sequence). The CDR3 is 12 amino acids. V was shortened by 4 bases and J by 6 bases, with 10 bases between the two germline ends. In nucleotides, the CDR3 is TGTGCCTGGACCGTCGACTCCAATGAGCAGTTCTTC. Residues: CAWTVDSNEQFF.

This clonotype appeared a few times. V gene TRBV2 combines with J gene TRBJ1-4; D might be TRBD1 (5 bases). Trimming cost V 8 bases and J 8 bases, with 18 bases left between them. The germline CDR1 and CDR2 sequences are SNHLY and FYNNEI. This CDR3 spans 14 amino acids. The CDR3 loop reads CASFQGPRSEKLFF. As DNA, the CDR3 is TGTGCCAGCTTTCAGGGCCCCCGATCGGAAAAACTGTTTTTT.

This clonotype was recorded many times. This rearrangement joins TRBV20-1 to TRBJ2-3; D call uncertain. The V and J ends lost 5 bases and 3 bases respectively, with 18 bases between them. This CDR3 is 15 amino acids long. The germline V gene encodes CDR1 DFQATT and CDR2 SNEGSKA (reference sequence). CDR3 in amino acids: CSAPDVGQSTDTQYF. CDR3 bases: TGCAGTGCTCCCGATGTAGGTCAGAGTACAGATACGCAGTATTTT.

This clonotype has only a few counts. The genes are TRBV6-5 and TRBJ2-7; TRBD1 matches at 8 bases. Trimming at V came to 2 bases and at J to 6 bases, leaving 3 bases not matched to a gene. The CDR3 has 13 amino acids. From germline, CDR1 is MNHEY and CDR2 SVGAGI. The CDR3 is CASSYGTGGEQYF. CDR3 nucleotides: TGTGCCAGCAGTTACGGGACAGGTGGCGAGCAGTACTTC.

This clonotype came up once. This may come from a read error, since a much larger clone is one base off. This sequence joins TRBV7-8 and TRBJ1-1; 12 bases map to TRBD1. The CDR3 contains 15 residues. Per germline, CDR1 SGHVS and CDR2 FQNEAQ. The CDR3 nucleotides read TGTGCCGGCAGCCGGGGACAGGGGGCAGACGCTGAAGCTTTCTTT. This sequence encodes CAGSRGQGADAEAFF.

This clonotype was found a few times. This rearrangement joins TRBV7-2 to TRBJ2-1; D is unresolved. This CDR3 contains 12 residues. Germline CDR1 is SGHTA and CDR2 is FQGNSA. Trimming shortened V by 5 bases and J by 13 bases, and 15 bases separated the two germline ends. CDR3 nucleotide sequence: TGTGCCAGCAGCCGTGACTGGCCACCCCAGTTCTTC. The encoded protein is CASSRDWPPQFF.

This clonotype has ten or more counts. The gene calls are TRBV11-3 and TRBJ2-5, with 12 bases that match TRBD2. Losses at the gene ends were 4 bases for V and 6 bases for J; bases not matched to a gene: 3. The CDR3 is made up of 14 amino acids. The germline CDR1 and CDR2 sequences are SGHNT and YENEEA. The CDR3 sequence is CASSSSGGAKTQYF. The CDR3 DNA reads TGTGCCAGCAGCTCTAGCGGGGGGGCTAAGACCCAGTACTTC.

The genes are TRBV9 and TRBJ2-7, with 8 bases that match TRBD1. The CDR3 has 13 residues. Germline V gene sequence: CDR1 SGDLS, CDR2 YYNGEE. V shed 3 bases, J shed 5 bases, and the junction held 4 bases outside the gene matches. The CDR3 coding sequence is TGTGCCAGCAGCGCCCAGGGGGCCCACGAGCAGTACTTC. Protein product: CASSAQGAHEQYF. Filled out from reference TRBV9 and TRBJ2-7, the complete variable domain reads DSGVTQTPKHLITATGQRVTLRCSPRSGDLSVYWYQQSLDQGLQFLIQYYNGEERAKGNILERFSAQQFPDLHSELNLSSLELGDSALYFCASSAQGAHEQYFGPGTRLTVT.

This clonotype was detected ten times or more. The chain links TRBV6-1 to TRBJ2-5; TRBD2 aligns across 14 bases. V was clipped by 6 bases and J by 2 bases; unmatched bases: 5. Germline CDR1 MNHNS, CDR2 SASEGT. This CDR3 has 16 residues. The CDR3 is CASSWTSGGLQETQYF. The CDR3, as DNA: TGTGCCAGCAGCTGGACTAGCGGGGGGCTACAAGAGACCCAGTACTTC.

J is TRBJ2-2 and V is TRBV6-2 or TRBV6-3; either TRBD1 or TRBD2 may fit D (5 bases each). CDR1 is MNHEY, CDR2 SVGEGT, per germline. Trimming took 2 bases from V and 10 from J, leaving 8 bases between them. This CDR3 comprises 12 residues. Here the CDR3 DNA reads TGTGCCAGCAGTTACCTGGGGGAGGAGCTGTTTTTT. Translating it yields CASSYLGEELFF.

This clonotype was seen a handful of times. V and J are TRBV12-5 and TRBJ2-2, with D tentatively TRBD1 (6 bases). The CDR3 covers 14 residues. Trimming removed 3 bases from V and 4 bases from J, with 9 bases in between. The germline V gene has CDR1 LGHNT and CDR2 FRNRAP. The CDR3 DNA sequence: TGTGCTAGTGGTTTAAAAGGGGGCACCGGGGAGCTGTTTTTT. Translated, it gives CASGLKGGTGELFF.

This clonotype was recorded many times. The gene calls are TRBV14 and TRBJ2-1; 8 nucleotides agree with TRBD2. J was trimmed by 9 bases and V by 4 bases; bases with no gene match: 11. This CDR3 region has 15 residues. CDR1 and CDR2 from the germline V gene are SGHDN and FVKESK. Here the CDR3 reads CASSRGLARGSEQFF. The CDR3 DNA reads TGTGCCAGCAGCCGCGGACTAGCCAGAGGTAGTGAGCAGTTCTTC.

J is TRBJ2-2 and V is TRBV13, with TRBD2 matching 7 bases. Germline V gene lookup returns CDR1 PRHDT and CDR2 FYEKMQ (reference sequence). The junction had 8 bases not matched to a gene; V was cut back by 4 bases and J by 3 bases. The CDR3 spans 16 residues. The CDR3: CASSSDSGGDTGELFF. CDR3 DNA sequence: TGTGCCAGCAGCTCAGACAGTGGGGGGGACACCGGGGAGCTGTTTTTT.

This clonotype occurred a few times. The rearrangement joins TRBV10-3 to TRBJ2-3; D is perhaps TRBD1 (5 bases). Germline V lookup: CDR1 ENHRY, CDR2 SYGVKD. With 6 bases removed from V and 1 base from J, the gap between germline ends came to 14 bases. The length of the CDR3 is 15 residues. This CDR3 reads CAISTSQGGTDTQYF. CDR3 bases: TGTGCCATCAGCACGTCCCAGGGTGGCACAGATACGCAGTATTTT.